The 3 T cell receptor beta chains in this list originate from one sample, sequenced in a study of Graves' ophthalmopathy and Graves' hyperthyroidism. Scientists amplified the TCR beta CDR3 regions from RNA transcripts. Second-round multiplex PCR came after a first-round RT-PCR that employed HTBI primers. Each CDR3 protein is one row after TCRdb ran MiXCR on the multiplex PCR reads. The profile shows 1 million to 1.3 million distinct CDR3 sequences, approximately 35% of them singletons. Sequencing input: peripheral blood or thyroid tissue (not recorded which). These receptor sequences come from an adult man with Graves' hyperthyroidism.

This clonotype came up many times. The chain joins TRBV20-1 to TRBJ1-5; the D is unclear. V gave up 5 bases and J gave up 3 bases, with 5 bases separating them. The CDR3 runs 11 residues. Germline values: CDR1 DFQATT, CDR2 SNEGSKA (reference sequence). CDR3 region: CSAGNNQPQHF. The CDR3 DNA reads TGCAGTGCTGGGAACAATCAGCCCCAGCATTTT.

There are many counts of this clonotype. The V gene is TRBV29-1, the J gene TRBJ1-1, with 9 bases lining up with TRBD1. The germline V gene has CDR1 SQVTM and CDR2 ANQGSEA. The CDR3 is 14 amino acids. Trimming cost V 4 bases and J 5 bases; bases outside gene matches: 8. CDR3 bases: TGCAGCGTTGGGGGACAGGGTGTGGGTACTGAAGCTTTCTTT. Amino acid sequence: CSVGGQGVGTEAFF.

DNA of the CDR3: TGTGCCATCTCTGACAGGGTTGGCTACACCTTC. Protein: CAISDRVGYTF. The chain employs TRBV10-3 and TRBJ1-2; 7 positions match TRBD1. Losses at the gene ends were 8 bases for V and 7 bases for J; bases not matched to a gene: 4. This CDR3 has 11 residues. Germline CDR1 and CDR2: ENHRY and SYGVKD.